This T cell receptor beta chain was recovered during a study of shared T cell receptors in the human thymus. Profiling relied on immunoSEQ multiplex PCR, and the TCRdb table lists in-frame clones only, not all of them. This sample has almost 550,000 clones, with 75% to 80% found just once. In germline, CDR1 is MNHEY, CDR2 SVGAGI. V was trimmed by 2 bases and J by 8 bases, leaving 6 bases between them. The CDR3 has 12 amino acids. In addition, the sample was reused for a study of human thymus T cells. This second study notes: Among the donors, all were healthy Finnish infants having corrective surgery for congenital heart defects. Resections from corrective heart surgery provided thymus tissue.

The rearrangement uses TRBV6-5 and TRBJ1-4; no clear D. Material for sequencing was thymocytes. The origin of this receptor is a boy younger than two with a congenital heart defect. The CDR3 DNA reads TGTGCCAGCAGTTACGGCAGGGAAAAACTGTTTTTT. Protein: CASSYGREKLFF.